This T cell receptor (beta chain) was captured in a study of Ad26.COV2.S vaccination and SARS-CoV-2 variants. The CDR3 covers 15 residues. Trimming cost V 0 bases and J 5 bases, with 13 bases left between them. CDR1 and CDR2 (germline): MNHNS, SASEGT. Treatment noted: some 20 received Ad26.COV2.S at low or high dose, single or two shots; 5 received placebo; per-sample allocation not given. Sampling occurred on day 63 after the first vaccine or placebo injection. Profiled with immunoSEQ multiplex PCR; TCRdb holds only in-frame clones, not every one. The table records roughly 350,000 clones, 75% to 90% of them present only once.

The chain joins TRBV6-1 to TRBJ2-5; D unclear. The receptor's source is a person aged 18-60 years who received the Ad26.COV2.S COVID-19 vaccine or a placebo. The sample was peripheral blood, taken in a trial of Ad26.COV2.S vaccine versus placebo. The CDR3 loop is CASSEAQRAWETQYF. The CDR3 coding sequence is TGTGCCAGCAGTGAAGCCCAGCGAGCGTGGGAGACCCAGTACTTC.